This TCR beta chain is drawn from a study of T cell repertoires in cytomegalovirus infection. This clonotype has more than one count but fewer than ten. Germline V gene lookup returns CDR1 SEHNR and CDR2 FQNEAQ (reference sequence). The CDR3 is made up of 14 amino acids. J lost 8 bases, V lost 8 bases, and 13 bases had no gene match. TCRdb analysed the reads with MiXCR anew, one entry per CDR3 protein. The table records fewer than 250,000 distinct CDR3 sequences, approximately 13% of them present only once. This chain connects TRBV7-9 to TRBJ2-3, with 7 bases identical to TRBD2. The origin of this receptor is a human donor in good health (CMV status not recorded). Some clones in this sample may be carry-over from other donors' samples. The material sequenced was PBMCs. CDR3 sequence reads: CASRLAAQRGTQYF. DNA for the CDR3: TGTGCCAGCCGCCTAGCGGCTCAACGGGGTACGCAGTATTTT.